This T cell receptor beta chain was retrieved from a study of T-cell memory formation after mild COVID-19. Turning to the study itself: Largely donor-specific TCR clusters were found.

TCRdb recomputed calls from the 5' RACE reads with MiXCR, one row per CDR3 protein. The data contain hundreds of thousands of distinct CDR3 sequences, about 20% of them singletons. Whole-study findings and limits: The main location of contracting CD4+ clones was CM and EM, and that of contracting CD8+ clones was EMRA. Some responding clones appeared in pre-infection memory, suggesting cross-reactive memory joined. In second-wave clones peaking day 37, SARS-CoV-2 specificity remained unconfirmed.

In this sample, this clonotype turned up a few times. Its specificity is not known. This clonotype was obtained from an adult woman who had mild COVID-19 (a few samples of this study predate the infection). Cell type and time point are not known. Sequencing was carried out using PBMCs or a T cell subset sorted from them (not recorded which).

CDR3 amino acids: CASSQAGAGGLDEQFF. DNA of the CDR3: TGTGCCAGCAGCCAAGCGGGGGCGGGAGGGCTGGATGAGCAGTTCTTC. The V and J genes are TRBV14 and TRBJ2-1, with 9 bases matching TRBD2. This CDR3 is 16 amino acids long. After removal of 1 base from V and 8 bases from J, the junction contained 9 bases not matched to a gene. Germline loops: CDR1 SGHDN, CDR2 FVKESK.